This T cell receptor (beta chain) was recorded in a study of OX40 agonist ivuxolimab in advanced cancers. Whole-study context: The dose-escalation group included hepatocellular carcinoma, melanoma, renal cell carcinoma and head and neck cancer.

Study-wide results and caveats: Both blood CD4+ and CD8+ T cells showed clonal growth by week 6 at 0.1 to 3.0 mg/kg.

In the case of this clone: The antigen is unknown.

Germline-derived CDR1 and CDR2 are SGHTS and YDEGEE. Trimming cost V 0 bases and J 2 bases, with 6 bases left between them. The CDR3 has 13 residues. The table came from immunoSEQ multiplex PCR; TCRdb's copy has only in-frame clones and leaves some out. Here the sample spans 63,000 or so clones, over 80% being singletons. Here the sequenced sample was CD4+ or CD8+ T cells sorted from blood, taken in a trial of the OX40 agonist ivuxolimab. The TCR comes from an adult with an advanced solid tumor such as melanoma, head and neck, liver or kidney cancer. The rearrangement links TRBV5-8 to TRBJ2-7; the D is unclear. The CDR3 loop reads CASSLDEPYEQYF. The DNA of the CDR3 is TGTGCCAGCAGCTTGGACGAACCCTACGAGCAGTACTTC.